This TCR beta chain was sequenced during a study of early T cells in non-severe SARS-CoV-2 infection. Study results and caveats: The study's VDJdb matching favored anti-spike CD8 responses and missed private and CD4 specificities.

Each cDNA molecule carried a unique molecular identifier. TCRdb used MiXCR to reprocess the 5' RACE reads, holding one entry per CDR3 protein. This table has some 40,000 distinct CDR3 sequences, approximately 8% appearing once. Comments on this clonotype: The antigen remains undetermined.

The CDR3 is made up of 12 amino acids. The V end lost 3 bases, the J end lost 14 bases, and 14 bases lay between the germline ends. CDR1 and CDR2 from the germline V gene are ENHRY and SYGVKD. The chain links TRBV10-3 to TRBJ2-1, with D possibly matching TRBD1 (6 bases). The sequences come from whole blood, collected at baseline. This sequence was found in an adult who was a healthcare worker with PCR-confirmed SARS-CoV-2 infection or an uninfected control (not recorded which). Here the CDR3 reads CAISDSSGEKFF. The CDR3 coding sequence is TGTGCCATCAGTGATTCTTCAGGGGAAAAGTTCTTC.